What follows are 21 T cell receptor beta chains derived from one specimen sequenced in a study of T cells in Graves' hyperthyroidism and ophthalmopathy. TCR beta CDR3 regions were amplified from RNA transcripts. During a first-round RT-PCR of the TCR CDR3, the HTBI primer set was used. Using its own MiXCR run on the multiplex PCR reads, TCRdb lists one record per CDR3 protein. The sample has around 600,000 distinct CDR3 sequences; more than 12% are singletons. The specimen was blood. The source of these receptors is a woman in her forties or fifties with Graves' ophthalmopathy.

This clonotype was counted ten times or more. The chain employs TRBV6-2 or TRBV6-3 and TRBJ2-1; 7 bases are shared with TRBD1. This CDR3 region has 16 residues. CDR1 is MNHEY, CDR2 SVGEGT, per germline. J was trimmed by 10 bases and V by 0 bases; bases with no gene match: 12. CDR3 loop: CASSYSSPKGGFEQFF. In DNA form, the CDR3 reads TGTGCCAGCAGTTACTCGAGTCCAAAAGGGGGCTTCGAGCAGTTCTTC.

The chain links TRBV20-1 to TRBJ2-1; 10 bases line up with TRBD1. In germline, CDR1 is DFQATT, CDR2 SNEGSKA (reference sequence). The V gene end was trimmed by 3 bases and the J gene end by 0 bases; junction bases not matched to a gene: 2. The CDR3 sequence is 15 residues long. The CDR3 loop reads CSARGDRGSYNEQFF. Here the CDR3 DNA reads TGCAGTGCTAGGGGGGACAGGGGCTCCTACAATGAGCAGTTCTTC.

In its sample, this clonotype was seen a few times. The rearrangement uses TRBV6-1 and TRBJ2-5, with 7 bases identical to TRBD2. V was clipped by 7 bases and J by 4 bases; unmatched bases: 6. CDR1 and CDR2 (germline): MNHNS, SASEGT. There are 13 residues in the CDR3. The CDR3 nucleotides read TGTGCCAGCATACCGGGGGGAGGAGAGACCCAGTACTTC. This codes for CASIPGGGETQYF.

This clonotype was seen repeatedly, ten times or more. V and J are TRBV15 and TRBJ2-1; 9 nucleotides agree with TRBD2. CDR3 length: 14 residues. Germline V gene lookup returns CDR1 LNHNV and CDR2 YYDKDF (reference sequence). J gave up 10 bases and V 4 bases, and 8 bases lay outside the gene matches. The CDR3 is CATSMSSGIREQFF. The CDR3 region has the DNA TGTGCCACCAGCATGTCTAGCGGGATTCGGGAGCAGTTCTTC.

This clonotype came up many times. The rearrangement uses TRBV7-9 and TRBJ2-7; no clear D. Germline CDR1 is SEHNR and CDR2 is FQNEAQ (reference sequence). V lost 4 bases to trimming and J lost 3 bases, with 16 bases between them. The CDR3 totals 15 residues. The CDR3 DNA sequence: TGTGCCAGCAGCTCGCCGAGACAAAACCTCTACGAGCAGTACTTC. Translated: CASSSPRQNLYEQYF.

In its sample, this clonotype was seen many times. J is TRBJ2-1 and V is TRBV28, with D perhaps TRBD2 (6 bases). Germline CDR1 and CDR2: MDHEN and SYDVKM. The CDR3 totals 15 residues. Between the trimmed V and J ends, which lost 6 bases and 2 bases, there was a span of 14 bases. CDR3 sequence: CASSPSSETYNEQFF. Here the CDR3 DNA reads TGTGCCAGCAGCCCTTCTAGCGAGACCTACAATGAGCAGTTCTTC.

This clonotype came up many times. This chain uses TRBV20-1 with TRBJ2-3, with D perhaps TRBD2 (5 bases). The CDR3 runs 15 residues. The germline V and J ends were trimmed by 0 bases and 2 bases, with 12 bases remaining between them. Germline lookup yields CDR1 DFQATT and CDR2 SNEGSKA (reference sequence). The CDR3 DNA sequence: TGCAGTGCTAGAGATCTAGCTAAACACACAGATACGCAGTATTTT. This sequence encodes CSARDLAKHTDTQYF.

This clonotype was detected only once. The chain recombines TRBV20-1 with TRBJ1-6; D gene unclear. In germline, CDR1 is DFQATT, CDR2 SNEGSKA (reference sequence). CDR3 length equals 15 residues. Trimming left V 0 bases short and J 0 bases short, with 6 bases between. CDR3 nucleotides: TGCAGTGCTAGAGATCAGAGCTCCTATAATTCACCCCTCCACTTT. This encodes CSARDQSSYNSPLHF.

This clonotype was detected once. The V and J genes are TRBV18 and TRBJ2-1; 7 bases agree with TRBD2. The junction had 25 bases not matched to a gene; V was cut back by 1 base and J by 7 bases. This CDR3 has 21 residues. From germline, CDR1 is KGHSH and CDR2 LQKENI. Written as DNA, the CDR3 is TGTGCCAGCTCACCACTCTTATTAACGGCCGTCCAGACGGGAGGTTTTAATGAGCAGTTCTTC. Translated: CASSPLLLTAVQTGGFNEQFF.

This clonotype occurred many times. The V gene is TRBV30, the J gene TRBJ1-5, with D possibly matching TRBD1 (6 bases). V dropped 3 bases and J dropped 4 bases, with 10 bases sitting between them. CDR1 and CDR2 from the germline V gene are GTSNPN and SVGIG (reference sequence). The CDR3 runs 13 residues. CDR3 amino acids: CAWRQGQNQPQHF. The CDR3 DNA follows: TGTGCCTGGAGACAGGGCCAGAATCAGCCCCAGCATTTT.

This clonotype was seen many times. The CDR3 nucleotides read TGTGCCTGGGGAATCGGGACAGGGCTTAGGGGCTACACCTTC. It yields the protein CAWGIGTGLRGYTF. The V gene is TRBV30, the J gene TRBJ1-2, with TRBD1 matching over 9 bases. J lost 8 bases, V lost 5 bases, and 12 bases had no gene match. The CDR3 sequence is 14 residues long. Germline lookup yields CDR1 GTSNPN and CDR2 SVGIG (reference sequence).

This clonotype was detected many times. The chain couples TRBV28 to TRBJ2-1, with TRBD2 as a possible D gene (5 bases). V dropped 3 bases and J dropped 7 bases, with 13 bases sitting between them. The CDR3 has 14 amino acids. From germline, CDR1 is MDHEN and CDR2 SYDVKM. CDR3 protein: CASSFVGRRNEQFF. As DNA, the CDR3 is TGTGCCAGCAGTTTTGTGGGTCGGAGGAATGAGCAGTTCTTC. Combining the CDR3 with reference TRBV28 and TRBJ2-1 gives the whole variable domain DVKVTQSSRYLVKRTGEKVFLECVQDMDHENMFWYRQDPGLGLRLIYFSYDVKMKEKGDIPEGYSVSREKKERFSLILESASTNQTSMYLCASSFVGRRNEQFFGPGTRLTVL.

This clonotype was seen a few times. The chain recombines TRBV28 with TRBJ1-4, with D possibly matching TRBD1 (6 bases). Per the germline V gene, CDR1 is MDHEN and CDR2 is SYDVKM. V was cut by 3 bases and J by 10 bases, with 15 bases left in between. The CDR3 extends over 14 amino acids. For the CDR3, the DNA is TGTGCCAGCAGTTTGAGGGGGGCGCGAGGAAAACTGTTTTTT. Protein: CASSLRGARGKLFF. Filled out from reference TRBV28 and TRBJ1-4, the complete variable domain reads DVKVTQSSRYLVKRTGEKVFLECVQDMDHENMFWYRQDPGLGLRLIYFSYDVKMKEKGDIPEGYSVSREKKERFSLILESASTNQTSMYLCASSLRGARGKLFFGSGTQLSVL.

This chain joins TRBV6-2 or TRBV6-3 and TRBJ1-1; TRBD1 matches at 8 bases. CDR3 length: 14 residues. CDR1 is MNHEY, CDR2 SVGEGT, per germline. The V and J ends lost 6 bases and 5 bases, in that order; junction bases with no gene match: 8. CDR3 nucleotide sequence: TGTGCCAGCAGCCAACAGGGGGGAATGACTGAAGCTTTCTTT. Encoded protein: CASSQQGGMTEAFF.

J is TRBJ1-1 and V is TRBV19; 7 nucleotides line up with TRBD1. V lost 4 bases to trimming and J lost 4 bases; unmatched junction nucleotides: 6. This CDR3 comprises 14 residues. Per the germline V gene, CDR1 is LNHDA and CDR2 is SQIVND (reference sequence). CDR3 protein: CASSTRGRFTEAFF. DNA of the CDR3: TGTGCCAGTAGTACAAGGGGGCGATTCACTGAAGCTTTCTTT.

CDR3 residues: CASIKSGEGKNIQYF. In DNA form, the CDR3 reads TGTGCCAGCATAAAAAGCGGGGAAGGCAAAAACATTCAGTACTTC. This sequence joins TRBV27 and TRBJ2-4; 7 bases align to TRBD2. CDR1 and CDR2 (germline): MNHEY, SMNVEV (reference sequence). The CDR3 is 15 residues long. J was trimmed by 3 bases and V by 7 bases; bases with no gene match: 9.

This sequence joins TRBV9 and TRBJ1-2, with a tentative D call TRBD1 (5 bases). Germline V gives CDR1 SGDLS, CDR2 YYNGEE. This CDR3 has 16 amino acids. Between the trimmed V and J ends, which lost 7 bases and 2 bases, there was a span of 21 bases. The CDR3 region is CASHSIGHNENYGYTF. As DNA, the CDR3 is TGTGCCAGCCACTCTATTGGACACAATGAAAACTATGGCTACACCTTC.

This chain joins TRBV6-5 and TRBJ2-7; D call uncertain. The CDR3 loop spans 15 amino acids. Deletions cut 0 bases from V and 3 bases from J, with 12 bases between. CDR1 and CDR2 (germline): MNHEY, SVGAGI. CDR3: CASSYSAGLHYEQYF. Written as DNA, the CDR3 is TGTGCCAGCAGTTACTCGGCAGGCCTCCACTACGAGCAGTACTTC.

V and J are TRBV20-1 and TRBJ2-2; TRBD2 matches at 12 bases. The length of the CDR3 is 14 residues. V shed 5 bases, J shed 4 bases, and the junction held 2 bases outside the gene matches. Germline lookup yields CDR1 DFQATT and CDR2 SNEGSKA (reference sequence). CDR3 residues: CSAPSGRGTGELFF. The CDR3, as DNA: TGCAGTGCTCCTAGCGGGAGGGGCACCGGGGAGCTGTTTTTT.

The chain combines TRBV6-1 with TRBJ2-7, with 15 positions matching TRBD2. Germline assignment: CDR1 MNHNS and CDR2 SASEGT. Trimming at V came to 6 bases and at J to 2 bases, leaving 8 bases not matched to a gene. The CDR3 is 17 residues long. CDR3 in DNA: TGTGCCAGCAGCGCCGGGACTAGCGGGAGGTATACCTACGAGCAGTACTTC. The encoded protein is CASSAGTSGRYTYEQYF.

In this sample, this clonotype turned up a few times. This rearrangement joins TRBV20-1 to TRBJ2-7, with D perhaps matching TRBD2 (5 bases). Germline V gives CDR1 DFQATT, CDR2 SNEGSKA (reference sequence). The CDR3 totals 13 residues. V was cut by 2 bases and J by 1 base, with 9 bases left in between. The CDR3 reads CSARIERSYEQYF. In nucleotides, the CDR3 is TGCAGTGCTAGAATAGAGCGGTCCTACGAGCAGTACTTC.